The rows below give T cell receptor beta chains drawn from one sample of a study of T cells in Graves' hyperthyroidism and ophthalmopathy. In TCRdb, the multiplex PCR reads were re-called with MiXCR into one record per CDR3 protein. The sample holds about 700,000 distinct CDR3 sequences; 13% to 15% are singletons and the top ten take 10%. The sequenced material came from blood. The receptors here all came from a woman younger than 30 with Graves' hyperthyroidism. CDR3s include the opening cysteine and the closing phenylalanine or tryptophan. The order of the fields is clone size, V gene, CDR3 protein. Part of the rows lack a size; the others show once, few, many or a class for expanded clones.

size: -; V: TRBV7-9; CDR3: CASSSGLGNSPLHF
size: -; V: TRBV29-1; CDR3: CSVFRDSDNEQFF
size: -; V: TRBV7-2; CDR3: CASSSPDRGGPGGNQPQHF
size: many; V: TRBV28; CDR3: CASSLRLAGGETQYF
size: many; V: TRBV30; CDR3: CAWKGVGNTIYF
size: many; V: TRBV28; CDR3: CASSPGPGRGRQPQHF
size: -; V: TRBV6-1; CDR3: CASSSGTKVSYEQYF
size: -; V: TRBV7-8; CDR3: CASSRRTSGRLSTDTQYF
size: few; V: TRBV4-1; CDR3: CASSQGLLNYEQYF
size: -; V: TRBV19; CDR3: CASSIGGYYGYTF